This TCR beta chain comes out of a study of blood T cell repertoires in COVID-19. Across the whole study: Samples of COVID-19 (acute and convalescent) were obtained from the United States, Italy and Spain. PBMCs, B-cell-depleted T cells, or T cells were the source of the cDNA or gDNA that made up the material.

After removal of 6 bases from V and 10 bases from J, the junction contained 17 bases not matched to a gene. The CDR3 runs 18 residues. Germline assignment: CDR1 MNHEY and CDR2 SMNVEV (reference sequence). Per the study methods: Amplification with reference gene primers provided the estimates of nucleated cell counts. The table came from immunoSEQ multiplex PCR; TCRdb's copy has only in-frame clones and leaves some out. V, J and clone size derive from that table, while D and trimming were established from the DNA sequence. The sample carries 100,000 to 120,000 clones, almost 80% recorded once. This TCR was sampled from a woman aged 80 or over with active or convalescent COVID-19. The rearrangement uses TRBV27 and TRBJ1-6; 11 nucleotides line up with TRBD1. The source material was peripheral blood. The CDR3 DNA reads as TGTGCCAGCAGGCTTAGGTCGGGGGACAGGGGGTCTGGATCACCCCTCCACTTT. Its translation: CASRLRSGDRGSGSPLHF.